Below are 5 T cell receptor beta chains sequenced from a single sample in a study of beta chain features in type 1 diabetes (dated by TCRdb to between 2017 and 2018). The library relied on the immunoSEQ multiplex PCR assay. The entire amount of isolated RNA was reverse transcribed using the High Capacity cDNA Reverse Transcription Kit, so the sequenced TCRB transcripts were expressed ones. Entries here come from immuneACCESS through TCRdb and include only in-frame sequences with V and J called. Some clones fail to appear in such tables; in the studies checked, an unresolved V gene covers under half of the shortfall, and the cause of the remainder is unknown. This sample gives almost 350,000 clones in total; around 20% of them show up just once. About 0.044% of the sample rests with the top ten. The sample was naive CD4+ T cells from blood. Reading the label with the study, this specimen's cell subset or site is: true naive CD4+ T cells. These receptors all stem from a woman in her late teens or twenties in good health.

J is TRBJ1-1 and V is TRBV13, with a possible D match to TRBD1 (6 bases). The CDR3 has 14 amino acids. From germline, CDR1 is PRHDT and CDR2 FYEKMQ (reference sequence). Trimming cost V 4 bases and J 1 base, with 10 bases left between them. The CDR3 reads CASSSQQGNTEAFF. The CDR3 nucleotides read TGTGCCAGCAGCTCCCAACAGGGGAACACTGAAGCTTTCTTT.

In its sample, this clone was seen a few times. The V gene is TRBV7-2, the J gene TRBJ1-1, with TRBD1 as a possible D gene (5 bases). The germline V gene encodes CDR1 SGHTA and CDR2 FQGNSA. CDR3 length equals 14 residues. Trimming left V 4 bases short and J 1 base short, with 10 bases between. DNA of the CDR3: TGTGCCAGCAGCTCAAGGGGAAGGAACACTGAAGCTTTCTTT. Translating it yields CASSSRGRNTEAFF.

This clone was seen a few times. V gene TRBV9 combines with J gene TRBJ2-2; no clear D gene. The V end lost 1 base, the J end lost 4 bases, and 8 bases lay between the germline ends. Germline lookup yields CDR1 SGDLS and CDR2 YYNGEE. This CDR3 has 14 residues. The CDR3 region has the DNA TGTGCCAGCAGCGTAACGCGAGTCACCGGGGAGCTGTTTTTT. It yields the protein CASSVTRVTGELFF.

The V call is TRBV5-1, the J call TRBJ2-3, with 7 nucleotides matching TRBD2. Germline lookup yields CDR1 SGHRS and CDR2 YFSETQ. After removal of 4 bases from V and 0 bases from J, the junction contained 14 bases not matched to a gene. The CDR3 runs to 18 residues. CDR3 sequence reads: CASSHQPGVGGSTDTQYF. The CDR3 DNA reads TGCGCCAGCAGCCATCAGCCCGGAGTCGGGGGGAGCACAGATACGCAGTATTTT.

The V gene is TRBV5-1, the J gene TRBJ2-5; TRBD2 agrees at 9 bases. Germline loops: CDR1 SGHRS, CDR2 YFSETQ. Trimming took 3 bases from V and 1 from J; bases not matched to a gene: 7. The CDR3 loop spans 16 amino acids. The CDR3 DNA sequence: TGCGCCAGCAGCTGGGGACTAGCAGACTCCCAAGAGACCCAGTACTTC. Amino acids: CASSWGLADSQETQYF.